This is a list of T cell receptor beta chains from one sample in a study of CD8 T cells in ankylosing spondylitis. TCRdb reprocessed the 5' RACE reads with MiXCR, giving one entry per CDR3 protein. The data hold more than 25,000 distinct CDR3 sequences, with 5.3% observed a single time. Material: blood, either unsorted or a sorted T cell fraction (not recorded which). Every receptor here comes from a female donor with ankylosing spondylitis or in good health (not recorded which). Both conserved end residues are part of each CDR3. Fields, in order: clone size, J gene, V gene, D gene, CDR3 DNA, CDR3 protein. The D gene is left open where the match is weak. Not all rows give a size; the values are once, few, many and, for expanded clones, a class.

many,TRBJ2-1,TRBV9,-,TGTGCCAGCAGCGTAGTGACTACGAAGTACAATGAGCAGTTCTTC,CASSVVTTKYNEQFF
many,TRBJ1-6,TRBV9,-,TGTGCCAGCAGCGCCCGAGCCCGAGAAGGGTCACCCCTCCACTTT,CASSARAREGSPLHF
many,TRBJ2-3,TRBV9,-,TGTGCCAGCAGCGTAGGTCCCCGGGCCGGATCCACAGATACGCAGTATTTT,CASSVGPRAGSTDTQYF
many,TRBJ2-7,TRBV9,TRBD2,TGTGCCAGCAGCACTTCGGGGCTAGCGGAGTACGAGCAGTACTTC,CASSTSGLAEYEQYF
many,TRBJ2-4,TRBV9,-,TGTGCCAGCAGCGTCACGGGGGGCTTAGCCAAAAACATTCAGTACTTC,CASSVTGGLAKNIQYF
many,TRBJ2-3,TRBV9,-,TGTGCCAGCTCTCAGGGTTTTTTAACAGATACGCAGTATTTT,CASSQGFLTDTQYF
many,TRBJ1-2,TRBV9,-,TGTGCCAGCAGGGCTAACAGGGCGGAACGAACTGGCTACACCTTC,CASRANRAERTGYTF
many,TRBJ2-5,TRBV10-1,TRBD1,TGCGCCAGTTTGACAGGGGGCCAAGAGACCCAGTACTTC,CASLTGGQETQYF
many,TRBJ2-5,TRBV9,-,TGTGCCAGCAGCCCTATGGCGGGGTTTGAGGAGACCCAGTACTTC,CASSPMAGFEETQYF
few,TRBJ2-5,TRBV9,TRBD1,TGTGCCAGCAGCGTAGAGCAGGGCAGGGGGACGACCCAGTACTTC,CASSVEQGRGTTQYF
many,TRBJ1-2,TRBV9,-,TGTGCCAGCAGCGTAGCAGGGGCCGACAGGCCAGCTAACTATGGCTACACCTTC,CASSVAGADRPANYGYTF
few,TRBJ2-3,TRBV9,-,TGTGCCAGCACCTTACAGGGGGGGAGCACAGATACGCAGTATTTT,CASTLQGGSTDTQYF
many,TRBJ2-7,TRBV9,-,TGTGCCAGCAGCGTAGGGCACGGATATTCCTACGAGCAGTACTTC,CASSVGHGYSYEQYF
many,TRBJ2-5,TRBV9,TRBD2,TGTGCCAGCAGCGTAGTGGGGGGGGCCCAGTACTTC,CASSVVGGAQYF
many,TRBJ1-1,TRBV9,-,TGTGCCAGCAGCGAGGCCATCGGGTTGAACACTGAAGCTTTCTTT,CASSEAIGLNTEAFF
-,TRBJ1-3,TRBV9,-,TGTGCCAGCAGCGTAGAGGACACCATCTCTGGAAACACCATATATTTT,CASSVEDTISGNTIYF
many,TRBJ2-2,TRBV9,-,TGTGCCAGCAGCGTGAGGGACCCCGGGGGGCTAGGCACCGGGGAGCTGTTTTTT,CASSVRDPGGLGTGELFF
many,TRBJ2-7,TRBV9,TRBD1,TGTGCCAGCAGCACACTGGGACAGGGGGCCGAGCAGTACTTC,CASSTLGQGAEQYF
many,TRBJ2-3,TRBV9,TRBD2,TGTGCCAGCAGCGAAGGACCCAGCGGGAGGGTTACAGATACGCAGTATTTT,CASSEGPSGRVTDTQYF
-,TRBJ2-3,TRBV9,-,TGTGCCAGCAGCGGAGGACGGCCGTCCAGGTACGATACGCAGTATTTT,CASSGGRPSRYDTQYF